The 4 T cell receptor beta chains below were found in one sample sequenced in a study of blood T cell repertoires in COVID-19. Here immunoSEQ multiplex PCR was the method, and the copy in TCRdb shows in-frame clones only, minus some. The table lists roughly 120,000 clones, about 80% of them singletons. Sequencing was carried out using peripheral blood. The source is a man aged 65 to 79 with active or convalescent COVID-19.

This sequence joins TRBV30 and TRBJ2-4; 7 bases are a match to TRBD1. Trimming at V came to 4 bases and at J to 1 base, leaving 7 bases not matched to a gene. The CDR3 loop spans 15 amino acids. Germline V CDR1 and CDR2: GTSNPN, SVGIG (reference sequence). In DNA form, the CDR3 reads TGTGCCTGGAACGACAGGGCGCGCGCCAAAAACATTCAGTACTTC. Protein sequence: CAWNDRARAKNIQYF. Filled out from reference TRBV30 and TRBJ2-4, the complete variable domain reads SQTIHQWPATLVQPVGSPLSLECTVEGTSNPNLYWYRQAAGRGLQLLFYSVGIGQISSEVPQNLSASRPQDRQFILSSKKLLLSDSGFYLCAWNDRARAKNIQYFGAGTRLSVL.

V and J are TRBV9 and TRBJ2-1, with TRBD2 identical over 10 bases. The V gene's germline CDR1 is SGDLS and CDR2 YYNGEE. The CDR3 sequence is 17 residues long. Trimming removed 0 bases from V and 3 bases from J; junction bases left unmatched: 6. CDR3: CASSVGLAGAYYNEQFF. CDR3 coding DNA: TGTGCCAGCAGCGTAGGGCTAGCGGGAGCGTACTACAATGAGCAGTTCTTC.

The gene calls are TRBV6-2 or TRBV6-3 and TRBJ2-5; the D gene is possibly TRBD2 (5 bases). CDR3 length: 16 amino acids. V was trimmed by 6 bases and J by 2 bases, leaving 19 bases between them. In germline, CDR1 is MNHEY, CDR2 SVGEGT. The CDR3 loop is CASSRGSGVLQETQYF. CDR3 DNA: TGTGCCAGCAGCCGCGGGTCTGGCGTTTTGCAAGAGACCCAGTACTTC.

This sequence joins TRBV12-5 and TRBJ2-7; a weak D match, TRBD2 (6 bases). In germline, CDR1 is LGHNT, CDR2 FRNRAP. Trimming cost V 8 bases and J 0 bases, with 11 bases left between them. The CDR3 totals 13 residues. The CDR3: CASRDSTSYEQYF. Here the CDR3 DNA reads TGTGCTAGTAGGGACTCGACCTCCTACGAGCAGTACTTC.